This T cell receptor (beta chain) originates from a study of blood T cell repertoires in COVID-19. On the study more broadly: The United States, Italy and Spain were the sources of the acute and convalescent COVID-19 samples.

Enrolled through a virtual design, the participants were between about 18 and 100 years of age and came from about two dozen US areas. Cohorts were determined from participant-reported clinical history. Recovered Cohort 3 donors showed two negative PCRs, clearance, or symptom resolution. This CDR3 is 20 amino acids long. V lost 4 bases, J lost 6 bases, and 24 bases stayed unmatched. The germline V gene has CDR1 SGHDN and CDR2 FVKESK. Generated by immunoSEQ multiplex PCR, the TCRdb table keeps only in-frame clones and is missing some. The sample yields around 360,000 clones, more than 85% seen once. This clonotype originated in a woman under 40 who had recovered from COVID-19. The rearrangement uses TRBV14 and TRBJ1-1; 9 positions agree with TRBD1. The sequencing input was PBMCs or T cells enriched from blood (not recorded which). This CDR3 is CASSLYRGQGRLPWGAEAFF. CDR3 in DNA: TGTGCCAGCAGCCTCTACCGGGGACAGGGACGTTTACCATGGGGCGCTGAAGCTTTCTTT.